This TCR beta chain is from a study of blood T cell repertoires in COVID-19. Overall study: Spain, Italy and the United States supplied samples that represented acute and convalescent COVID-19. Nucleic acid was either cDNA or gDNA, and it came from T cells, B-cell-depleted T cells, or PBMCs.

In the authors' workflow: Researchers report that nucleated cell counts were estimated from reference gene primer amplification. The method was immunoSEQ multiplex PCR; TCRdb's version includes in-frame clones alone and lacks a portion of them. The V and J calls and clone size were taken over from that table, and D and trimming were inferred from the DNA. The data contain fewer than 35,000 clones, almost 85% of them seen just once; the ten biggest clones take up around 7%. Trimming pared 2 bases from V and 3 bases from J, leaving 8 bases between. The CDR3 extends over 14 amino acids. The V gene's germline CDR1 is MGHDK and CDR2 SYGVNS.

The chain joins TRBV25-1 to TRBJ2-1; D possibly corresponds to TRBD2 (5 bases). The TCR originated in a man aged 60 to 69 with active COVID-19. Sequenced: peripheral blood. CDR3 in amino acids: CASSEGGRYNEQFF. The CDR3 region has the DNA TGTGCCAGCAGTGAAGGCGGGCGCTACAATGAGCAGTTCTTC.